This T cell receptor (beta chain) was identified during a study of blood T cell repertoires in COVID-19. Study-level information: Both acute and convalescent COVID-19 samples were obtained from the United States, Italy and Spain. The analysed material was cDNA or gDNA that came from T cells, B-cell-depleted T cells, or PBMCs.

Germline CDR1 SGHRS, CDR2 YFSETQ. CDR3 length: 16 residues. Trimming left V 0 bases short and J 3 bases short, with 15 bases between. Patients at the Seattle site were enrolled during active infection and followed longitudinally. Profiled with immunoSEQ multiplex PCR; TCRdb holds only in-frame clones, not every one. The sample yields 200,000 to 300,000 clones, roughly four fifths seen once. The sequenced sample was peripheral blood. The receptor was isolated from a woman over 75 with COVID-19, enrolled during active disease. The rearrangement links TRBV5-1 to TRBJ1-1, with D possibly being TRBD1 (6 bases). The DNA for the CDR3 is TGCGCCAGCAGCTTGGGGTTGAGGAAGGGGGACACTGAAGCTTTCTTT. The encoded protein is CASSLGLRKGDTEAFF.